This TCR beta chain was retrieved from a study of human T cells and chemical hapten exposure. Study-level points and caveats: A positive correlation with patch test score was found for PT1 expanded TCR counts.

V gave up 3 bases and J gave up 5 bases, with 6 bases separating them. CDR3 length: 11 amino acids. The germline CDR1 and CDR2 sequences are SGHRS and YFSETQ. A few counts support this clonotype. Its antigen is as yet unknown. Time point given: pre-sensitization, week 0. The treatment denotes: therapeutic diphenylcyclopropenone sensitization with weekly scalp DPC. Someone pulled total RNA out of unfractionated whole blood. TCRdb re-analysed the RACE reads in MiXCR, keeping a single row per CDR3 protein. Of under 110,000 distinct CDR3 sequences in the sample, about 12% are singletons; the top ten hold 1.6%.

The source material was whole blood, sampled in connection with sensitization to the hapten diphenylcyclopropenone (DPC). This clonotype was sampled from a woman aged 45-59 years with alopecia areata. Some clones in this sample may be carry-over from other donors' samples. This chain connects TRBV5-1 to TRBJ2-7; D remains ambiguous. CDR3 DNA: TGCGCCAGCAGCTCAATGAACGAGCAGTACTTC. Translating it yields CASSSMNEQYF. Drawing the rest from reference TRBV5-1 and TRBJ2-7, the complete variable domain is KAGVTQTPRYLIKTRGQQVTLSCSPISGHRSVSWYQQTPGQGLQFLFEYFSETQRNKGNFPGRFSGRQFSNSRSEMNVSTLELGDSALYLCASSSMNEQYFGPGTRLTVT.